This is a list of T cell receptor beta chains from one sample in a study of metastatic and nonmetastatic thyroid tumors. TCRdb reanalyzed the PCR reads with MiXCR. Found here are about 59,000 clones, around 16% of them singletons; the top ten hold almost 9.5%. Specimen: blood. Every receptor here comes from a male donor with papillary thyroid cancer or a benign thyroid nodule (not recorded which). Some clones in this sample may be carry-over from other donors' samples. Each CDR3 is given without its conserved first and last residue.

j_gene,v_gene,CDR3aa
TRBJ2-2,TRBV6-1,ASRSRGTGELF
TRBJ1-4,TRBV28,ASSLGVLQGKEKLF
TRBJ2-1,TRBV10-3,AISELTGNEQF
TRBJ1-2,TRBV7-6,ASSPVGNSNYGYT
TRBJ2-2,TRBV11-2,ASSWTSGGAGELF
TRBJ2-2,TRBV5-8,ASSLLEAGELF
TRBJ2-3,TRBV11-1,ASSLGWTSGGQDTQY
TRBJ2-3,TRBV7-6,ASSLDTDTQY
TRBJ2-7,TRBV5-6,ASSLAVGHLLYEQY
TRBJ2-1,TRBV7-6,ASGLDYSNSYNEQF
TRBJ2-5,TRBV5-1,ASSLAPLKEETQY
TRBJ2-3,TRBV13,ASSPPWTPFTDTQY
TRBJ2-1,TRBV19,ASRGTGGNEQF
TRBJ1-2,TRBV28,ASSSIGAGGYT
TRBJ1-1,TRBV6-1,ASRTGQGDTEAF
TRBJ1-1,TRBV30,AWRSWRRNTESF
TRBJ1-4,TRBV9,ASSVGPASNEKLF
TRBJ2-2,TRBV6-6,ASIKPLAGGWNTGELF
TRBJ2-7,TRBV30,AWRRTSVSYEQY
TRBJ1-1,TRBV2,ASTGSGMNTEAF
TRBJ1-1,TRBV12-3/TRBV12-4,ASSSQSYNTEAF
TRBJ1-6,TRBV11-2,ASSLGDRGVGTLH
TRBJ2-2,TRBV12-3/TRBV12-4,ATPGLAGVTGELF
TRBJ1-5,TRBV3-1,ASSQALEGQPQH
TRBJ2-1,TRBV7-2,ASRLSGGASNEQF
TRBJ1-1,TRBV28,ASTDKVSGEAF
TRBJ2-3,TRBV7-6,ASSLQPGGADTQY
TRBJ2-7,TRBV19,ASSLGSRYEQY
TRBJ1-1,TRBV2,ANIHRTGGRSNTEAF
TRBJ2-7,TRBV7-2,ASSFAPGPYEQY
TRBJ2-3,TRBV6-2/TRBV6-3,ASSYGRAADTQY
TRBJ1-4,TRBV3-1,ASSHRGPNEKLF
TRBJ2-7,TRBV19,ASALAQGSYEQY
TRBJ1-4,TRBV27,ASSSSWAGEEKLF
TRBJ2-5,TRBV20-1,SAPKRGAETQY
TRBJ1-5,TRBV2,ASKGTGGDPQH
TRBJ1-1,TRBV19,ASTVRGSPEAF
TRBJ1-1,TRBV20-1,SARVAGPPNTEAF
TRBJ2-1,TRBV5-1,ASSREFGGDGNEQF
TRBJ1-1,TRBV30,AWSVLLVVVVNTEAF
TRBJ1-1,TRBV5-6,ASSQQGSTEAF
TRBJ2-3,TRBV20-1,SARRGNITRTDTQY
TRBJ1-4,TRBV7-9,ASSTQDGQSYEKLF
TRBJ2-1,TRBV5-1,ASSFQVDEQF
TRBJ2-1,TRBV28,ASSNGGDLYNEQF
TRBJ2-3,TRBV5-6,ATRTSGHHTQY
TRBJ2-5,TRBV6-1,ASSQGRLARQTQY
TRBJ1-2,TRBV30,AWSSCPGAYGYT
TRBJ1-5,TRBV20-1,SAPRQHSNQPQH
TRBJ1-6,TRBV6-5,ASSYSEGIYNSPLH
TRBJ1-2,TRBV11-2,ASTSSRGRVGDYGYT
TRBJ1-5,TRBV6-1,ASSLGPGGQPQH
TRBJ2-5,TRBV29-1,SVVRASVGTQY
TRBJ2-1,TRBV9,ASSGQCPYNEQF
TRBJ2-1,TRBV12-3/TRBV12-4,ASSSGSYSYNEQF